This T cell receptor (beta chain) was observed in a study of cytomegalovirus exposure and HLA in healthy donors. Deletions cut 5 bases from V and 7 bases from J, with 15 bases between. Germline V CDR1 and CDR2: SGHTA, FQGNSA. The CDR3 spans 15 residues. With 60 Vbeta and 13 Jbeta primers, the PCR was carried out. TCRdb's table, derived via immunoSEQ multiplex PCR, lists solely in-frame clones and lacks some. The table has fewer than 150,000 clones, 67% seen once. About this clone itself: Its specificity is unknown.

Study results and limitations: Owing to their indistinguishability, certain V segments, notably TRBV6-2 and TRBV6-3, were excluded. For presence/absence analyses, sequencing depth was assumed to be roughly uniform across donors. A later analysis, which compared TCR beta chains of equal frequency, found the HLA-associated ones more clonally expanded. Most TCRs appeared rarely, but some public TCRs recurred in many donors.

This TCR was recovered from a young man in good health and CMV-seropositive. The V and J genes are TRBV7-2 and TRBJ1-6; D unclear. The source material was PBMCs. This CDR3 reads CASSREVDPNSPLHF. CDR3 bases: TGTGCCAGCAGCCGGGAGGTGGACCCCAATTCACCCCTCCACTTT.